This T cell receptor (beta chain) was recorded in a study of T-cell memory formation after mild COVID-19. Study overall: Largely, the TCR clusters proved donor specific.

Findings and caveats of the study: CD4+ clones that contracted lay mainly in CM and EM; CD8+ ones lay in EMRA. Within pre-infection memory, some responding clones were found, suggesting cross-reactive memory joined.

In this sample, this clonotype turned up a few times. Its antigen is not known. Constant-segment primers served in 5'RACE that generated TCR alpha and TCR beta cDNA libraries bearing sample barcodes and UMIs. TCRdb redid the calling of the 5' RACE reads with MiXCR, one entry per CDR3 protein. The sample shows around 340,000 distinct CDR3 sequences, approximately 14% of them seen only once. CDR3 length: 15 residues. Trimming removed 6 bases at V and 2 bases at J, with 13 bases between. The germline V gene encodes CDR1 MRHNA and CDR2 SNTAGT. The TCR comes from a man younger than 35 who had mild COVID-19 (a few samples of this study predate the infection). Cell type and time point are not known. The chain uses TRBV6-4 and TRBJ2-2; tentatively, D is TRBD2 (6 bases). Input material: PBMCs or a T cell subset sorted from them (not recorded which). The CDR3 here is CASRGGSRNTGELFF. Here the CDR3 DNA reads TGTGCCAGCAGGGGGGGTTCGAGAAACACCGGGGAGCTGTTTTTT.